This paragraph covers one T cell receptor beta chain sequence. Antigen unknown. These data belong to a study of regulatory dendritic cells for organ transplantation. Turning to the study itself: Dendritic cell cultures received LPS on day 6. Study-wide results and limits: Considerable individual heterogeneity was seen in alloreactive memory CD8+ T cells.

The V segment lost 2 bases and the J segment 0 bases; nucleotides outside the gene matches: 5. CDR3 length equals 16 residues. Looked up from germline, CDR1 is ENHRY and CDR2 is SYGVKD. Sorted subsets were CFSE-labeled and cultured less than six days with allogeneic dendritic cells. Naive CD45RA+ and memory CD45RO+ CD4+ or CD8+ T cells were FACS-sorted. Using immunoSEQ multiplex PCR, the repertoire was profiled, and TCRdb retains in-frame clones only, with some absent. The profile covers 12,000 or so clones, with 62% appearing a single time and 1.2% taken by the ten largest. The chain recombines TRBV10-3 with TRBJ2-3; TRBD1 matches at 7 bases. This TCR was sampled from a human donor in good health. Material for sequencing was naive CD8+ T cells from blood cultured with dendritic cells. Stated subset: CD45RA+ naive T cells. As DNA, the CDR3 is TGTGCCATCAGTGAGGGACAGGCCTCGAGCACAGATACGCAGTATTTT. This translates into CAISEGQASSTDTQYF.